This T cell receptor beta chain was sequenced for a study of spatial heterogeneity in lung cancer. Overall study context: As counted in raw reads, each unique TCR and UMI combination appeared more than ten times on average.

This clonotype was seen many times. V lost 4 bases, J lost 3 bases, and 9 bases stayed unmatched. CDR1 is LNHNV, CDR2 YYDKDF, per germline (reference sequence). This CDR3 has 15 amino acids. Time point of the sample: sample taken at primary tumor resection. A total of approximately 77 untreated early-stage non-small cell lung cancer patients served as donors. Whole RNA came from tumor, nontumor lung or frozen PBMC and was sequenced without being sorted. Via MiXCR, TCRdb re-called the 5' RACE reads, giving one row per CDR3 protein. The data show around 92,000 distinct CDR3 sequences, about 12% seen once.

The sample here was PBMCs, taken at surgery. The V call is TRBV15, the J call TRBJ2-7, with 7 bases aligning to TRBD1. The receptor was derived from a male donor with early-stage non-small cell lung cancer. The CDR3 bases are TGTGCCACCAGCACACGACAGGGTCGGTACTACGAGCAGTACTTC. Amino acid sequence: CATSTRQGRYYEQYF.